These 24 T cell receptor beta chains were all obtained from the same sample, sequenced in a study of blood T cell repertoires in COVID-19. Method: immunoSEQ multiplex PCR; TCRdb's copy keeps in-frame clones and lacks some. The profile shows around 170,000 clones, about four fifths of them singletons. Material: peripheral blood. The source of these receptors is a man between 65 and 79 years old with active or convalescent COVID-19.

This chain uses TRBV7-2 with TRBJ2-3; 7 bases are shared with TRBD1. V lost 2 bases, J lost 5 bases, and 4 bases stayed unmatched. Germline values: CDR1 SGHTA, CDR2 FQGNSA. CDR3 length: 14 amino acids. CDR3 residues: CASSLNRGGDTQYF. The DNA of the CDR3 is TGTGCCAGCAGCTTAAACAGGGGTGGAGATACGCAGTATTTT.

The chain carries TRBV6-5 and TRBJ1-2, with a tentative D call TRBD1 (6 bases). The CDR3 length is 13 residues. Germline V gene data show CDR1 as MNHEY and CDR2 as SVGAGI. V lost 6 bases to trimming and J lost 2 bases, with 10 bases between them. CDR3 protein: CASRITGNYGYTF. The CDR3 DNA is TGTGCCAGCAGAATCACAGGGAACTATGGCTACACCTTC.

CDR3 sequence (DNA): TGTGCCAGCAGTTTTGCTAGCGGGGACTACAATGAGCAGTTCTTC. Its protein product is CASSFASGDYNEQFF. The chain recombines TRBV6-6 with TRBJ2-1, with 9 bases lining up with TRBD2. The CDR3 runs to 15 residues. With 4 bases clipped from V and 3 bases from J, the junction kept 4 bases outside the gene matches. Germline V CDR1 and CDR2: MNHNY, SVGAGI (reference sequence).

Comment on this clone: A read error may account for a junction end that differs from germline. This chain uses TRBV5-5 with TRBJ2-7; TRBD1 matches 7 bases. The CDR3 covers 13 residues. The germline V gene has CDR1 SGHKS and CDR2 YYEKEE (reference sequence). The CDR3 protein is CASSNPGGRIPDF. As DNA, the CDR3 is TGTGCCAGCAGTAACCCAGGGGGTCGTATCCCAGACTTC.

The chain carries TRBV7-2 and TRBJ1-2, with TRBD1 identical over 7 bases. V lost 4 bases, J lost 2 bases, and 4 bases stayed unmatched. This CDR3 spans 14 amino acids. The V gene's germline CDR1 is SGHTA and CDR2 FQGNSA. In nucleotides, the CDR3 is TGTGCCAGCAGCTCACCACAGGGGAACTATGGCTACACCTTC. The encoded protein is CASSSPQGNYGYTF.

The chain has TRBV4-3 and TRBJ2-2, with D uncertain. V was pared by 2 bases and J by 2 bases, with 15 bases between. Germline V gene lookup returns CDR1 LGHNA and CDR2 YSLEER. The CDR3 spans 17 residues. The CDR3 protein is CASSQIVQRSNTGELFF. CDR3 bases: TGCGCCAGCAGCCAAATAGTCCAGCGATCCAACACCGGGGAGCTGTTTTTT.

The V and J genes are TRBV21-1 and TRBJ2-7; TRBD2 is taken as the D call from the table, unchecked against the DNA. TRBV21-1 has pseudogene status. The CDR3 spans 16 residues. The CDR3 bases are TGTGCCAGCAGCAAAGGAAGACTAGCGGGGGGGCACGAGCAGTACTTC. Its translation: CASSKGRLAGGHEQYF.

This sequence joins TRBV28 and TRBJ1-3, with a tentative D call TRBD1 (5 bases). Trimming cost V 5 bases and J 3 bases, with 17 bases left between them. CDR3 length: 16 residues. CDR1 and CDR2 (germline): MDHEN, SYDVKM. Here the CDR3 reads CASSGRGLMDGNTIYF. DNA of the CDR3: TGTGCCAGCAGTGGACGGGGACTCATGGATGGAAACACCATATATTTT.

The DNA of the CDR3 is TGTGCCAGCACCCTATACCCCTTGGGGGGGGACTATGGCTACACCTTC. Translated: CASTLYPLGGDYGYTF. The rearrangement links TRBV27 to TRBJ1-2; D may be TRBD1 (5 bases). Deletions cut 7 bases from V and 3 bases from J, with 21 bases between. This CDR3 is 16 amino acids long. The germline V gene has CDR1 MNHEY and CDR2 SMNVEV (reference sequence).

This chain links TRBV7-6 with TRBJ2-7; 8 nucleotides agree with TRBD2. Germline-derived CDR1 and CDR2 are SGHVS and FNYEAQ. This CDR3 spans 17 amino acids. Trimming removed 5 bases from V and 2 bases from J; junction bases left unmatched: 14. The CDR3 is CASSQGSGSYLPYEQYF. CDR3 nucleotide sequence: TGTGCCAGCAGCCAGGGGAGCGGGAGTTACCTCCCCTACGAGCAGTACTTC.

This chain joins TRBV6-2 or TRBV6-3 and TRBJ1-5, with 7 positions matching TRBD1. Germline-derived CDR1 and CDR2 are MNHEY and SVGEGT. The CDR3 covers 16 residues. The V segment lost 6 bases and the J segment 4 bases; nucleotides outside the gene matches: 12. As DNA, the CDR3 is TGTGCCAGCAGCGAGAGGGCACAGGGGTGGAATCAGCCCCAGCATTTT. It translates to CASSERAQGWNQPQHF.

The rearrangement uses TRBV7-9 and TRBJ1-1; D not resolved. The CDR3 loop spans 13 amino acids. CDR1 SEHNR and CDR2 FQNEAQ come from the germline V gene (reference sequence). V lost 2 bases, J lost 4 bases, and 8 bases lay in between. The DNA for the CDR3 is TGTGCCAGCAGCTTAAATAGCGGCACTGAAGCTTTCTTT. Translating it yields CASSLNSGTEAFF.

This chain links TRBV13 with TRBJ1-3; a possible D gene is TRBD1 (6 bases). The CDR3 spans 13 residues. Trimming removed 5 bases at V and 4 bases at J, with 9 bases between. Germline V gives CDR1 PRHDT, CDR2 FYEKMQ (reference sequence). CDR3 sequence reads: CASSAGEGNTIYF. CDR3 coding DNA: TGTGCCAGCAGCGCAGGGGAAGGAAACACCATATATTTT.

CDR3 residues: CASRTGTGNYGYTF. CDR3 coding DNA: TGTGCCAGCAGGACCGGGACAGGAAACTATGGCTACACCTTC. This chain uses TRBV28 with TRBJ1-2; 8 positions match TRBD1. With 6 bases clipped from V and 2 bases from J, the junction kept 5 bases outside the gene matches. Germline CDR1 is MDHEN and CDR2 is SYDVKM. The CDR3 spans 14 residues.

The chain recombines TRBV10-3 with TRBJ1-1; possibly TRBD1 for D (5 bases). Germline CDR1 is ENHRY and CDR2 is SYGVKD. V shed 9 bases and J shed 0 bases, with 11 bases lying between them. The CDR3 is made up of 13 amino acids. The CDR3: CAIARALNTEAFF. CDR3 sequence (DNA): TGTGCCATTGCCAGGGCCCTGAACACTGAAGCTTTCTTT.

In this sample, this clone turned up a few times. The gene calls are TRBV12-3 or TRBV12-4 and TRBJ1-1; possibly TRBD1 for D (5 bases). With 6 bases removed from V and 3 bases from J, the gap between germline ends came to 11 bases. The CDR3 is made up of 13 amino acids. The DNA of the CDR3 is TGTGCCAGCAGGTTTCAGGGTGACACTGAAGCTTTCTTT. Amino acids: CASRFQGDTEAFF.

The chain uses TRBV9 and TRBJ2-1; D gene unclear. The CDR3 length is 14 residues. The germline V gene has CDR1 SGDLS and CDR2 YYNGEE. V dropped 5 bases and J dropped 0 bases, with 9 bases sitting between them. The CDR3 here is CASSTESSYNEQFF. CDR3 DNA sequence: TGTGCCAGCAGTACAGAAAGCTCCTACAATGAGCAGTTCTTC.

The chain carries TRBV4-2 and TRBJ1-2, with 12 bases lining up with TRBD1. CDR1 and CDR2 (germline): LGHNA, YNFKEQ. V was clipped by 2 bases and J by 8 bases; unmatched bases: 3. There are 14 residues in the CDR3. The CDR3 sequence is CASSQPGTGGGYTF. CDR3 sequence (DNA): TGTGCCAGCAGCCAACCCGGGACAGGGGGCGGCTACACCTTC.

The CDR3 protein is CASSLGQGPLDEQYF. The CDR3, as DNA: TGTGCCAGCAGCTTAGGACAGGGACCCCTCGACGAGCAGTACTTC. The chain carries TRBV7-6 and TRBJ2-7, with 7 bases lining up with TRBD1. The CDR3 extends over 15 amino acids. Losses at the gene ends were 1 base for V and 5 bases for J; bases not matched to a gene: 8. Germline V gives CDR1 SGHVS, CDR2 FNYEAQ.

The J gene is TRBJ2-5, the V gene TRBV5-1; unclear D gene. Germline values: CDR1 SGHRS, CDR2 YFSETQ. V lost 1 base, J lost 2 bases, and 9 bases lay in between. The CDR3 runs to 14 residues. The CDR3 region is CASSLRGTQETQYF. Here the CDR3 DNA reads TGCGCCAGCAGCTTGCGAGGTACGCAAGAGACCCAGTACTTC.

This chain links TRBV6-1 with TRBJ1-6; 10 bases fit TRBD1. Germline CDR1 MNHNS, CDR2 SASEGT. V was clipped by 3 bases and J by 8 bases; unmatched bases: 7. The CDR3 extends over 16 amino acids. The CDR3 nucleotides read TGTGCCAGCAGTGAGACCCACGGGACAGGGGATTCACCCCTCCACTTT. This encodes CASSETHGTGDSPLHF.

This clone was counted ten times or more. DNA of the CDR3: TGCGCCAGCAGCCAAATAAGGGCAGGGGTGGAGAACTATGGCTACACCTTC. Translating it yields CASSQIRAGVENYGYTF. The V gene is TRBV4-3, the J gene TRBJ1-2; D is perhaps TRBD1 (6 bases). CDR1 is LGHNA and CDR2 is YSLEER in the germline V gene. The CDR3 contains 17 residues. V was clipped by 2 bases and J by 2 bases, with 18 bases between them.

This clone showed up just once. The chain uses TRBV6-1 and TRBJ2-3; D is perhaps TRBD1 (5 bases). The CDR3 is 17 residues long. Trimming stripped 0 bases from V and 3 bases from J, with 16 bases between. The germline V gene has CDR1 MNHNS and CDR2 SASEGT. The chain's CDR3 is CASSEARAGFWTDTQYF. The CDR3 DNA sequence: TGTGCCAGCAGTGAAGCCAGGGCAGGGTTTTGGACAGATACGCAGTATTTT.

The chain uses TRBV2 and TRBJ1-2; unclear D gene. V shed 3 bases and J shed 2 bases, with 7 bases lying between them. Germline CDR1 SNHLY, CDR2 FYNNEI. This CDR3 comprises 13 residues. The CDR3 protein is CASSENRNYGYTF. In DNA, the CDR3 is TGTGCCAGCAGTGAGAACAGAAACTATGGCTACACCTTC.